These 8 T cell receptor beta chains originate from one sample sequenced in a study of cytomegalovirus exposure and HLA in healthy donors. The PCR contained 60 Vbeta and 13 Jbeta primers. Sequenced by immunoSEQ multiplex PCR; TCRdb stores in-frame clones only, minus some. The data contain 85,000 to 130,000 clones, around 82% of them singletons. The sequenced sample was PBMCs. These receptors all stem from a man aged 50-60 years in good health and CMV-seronegative.

The rearrangement uses TRBV19 and TRBJ1-6; no firm D call. V shed 3 bases and J shed 8 bases, with 14 bases lying between them. The germline V gene has CDR1 LNHDA and CDR2 SQIVND (reference sequence). This CDR3 is built from 15 residues. CDR3 coding DNA: TGTGCCAGTAGTATGGGAGTCACAAGGTATTCACCCCTCCACTTT. Its translation is CASSMGVTRYSPLHF.

V usage is TRBV11-2 and J usage is TRBJ1-2, with a tentative D call TRBD1 (5 bases). The germline V gene has CDR1 SGHAT and CDR2 FQNNGV. Trimming took 5 bases from V and 0 from J, leaving 10 bases between them. This CDR3 is 14 amino acids long. The CDR3 DNA reads as TGTGCCAGCAGCCCGAAGACAGCTAACTATGGCTACACCTTC. It translates to CASSPKTANYGYTF.

This clone was seen a handful of times. This chain joins TRBV1 and TRBJ2-1; TRBD1 was called by the table and not checked on the DNA. TRBV1 is recorded as a pseudogene. CDR3 size: 16 residues. The CDR3 protein is CTSSQTPVQGLYEQFF. As DNA, the CDR3 is TGCACCAGCAGCCAGACCCCCGTACAGGGGCTTTATGAGCAGTTCTTC.

A few counts support this clone. This sequence joins TRBV5-6 and TRBJ1-1, with D unclear. The CDR3 is made up of 12 amino acids. Germline V lookup: CDR1 SGHDT, CDR2 YYEEEE. V lost 5 bases and J lost 1, with 6 bases in between. In nucleotides, the CDR3 is TGTGCCAGCAGTCTTCGGAACACTGAAGCTTTCTTT. Protein product: CASSLRNTEAFF. The variable domain in full, completed from reference TRBV5-6 and TRBJ1-1, reads DAGVTQSPTHLIKTRGQQVTLRCSPKSGHDTVSWYQQALGQGPQFIFQYYEEEERQRGNFPDRFSGHQFPNYSSELNVNALLLGDSALYLCASSLRNTEAFFGQGTRLTVV.

This sequence joins TRBV7-9 and TRBJ1-5; TRBD1 is a possible D gene (6 bases). Trimming took 5 bases from V and 3 from J, leaving 14 bases between them. The germline CDR1 and CDR2 sequences are SEHNR and FQNEAQ (reference sequence). CDR3 length equals 15 residues. DNA for the CDR3: TGTGCCAGCAGCCTGACAGGTTGGGACAATCAGCCCCAGCATTTT. Amino acid sequence: CASSLTGWDNQPQHF.

The chain uses TRBV4-2 and TRBJ2-5, with 7 bases lining up with TRBD2. The CDR3 is 14 residues long. The V gene's germline CDR1 is LGHNA and CDR2 YNFKEQ. The junction had 7 bases not matched to a gene; V was cut back by 4 bases and J by 5 bases. The CDR3 reads CASSPGGGWETQYF. DNA of the CDR3: TGTGCCAGCAGCCCGGGGGGAGGTTGGGAGACCCAGTACTTC.

The rearrangement uses TRBV7-2 and TRBJ2-3, with D uncertain. V was trimmed by 7 bases and J by 1 base, leaving 21 bases between them. Germline lookup yields CDR1 SGHTA and CDR2 FQGNSA. The CDR3 covers 17 residues. CDR3 bases: TGTGCCAGCACCTCCTCTTGGTCCCGAGGCGGCACAGATACGCAGTATTTT. Amino acid sequence: CASTSSWSRGGTDTQYF.

This sequence joins TRBV4-1 and TRBJ2-5; 9 nucleotides match TRBD2. Germline V CDR1 and CDR2: MGHRA, YSYEKL. The CDR3 consists of 15 residues. The J segment lost 1 base and the V segment lost 0 bases, leaving 0 bases of the junction unmatched. The CDR3 coding sequence is TGCGCCAGCAGCCAAGAAGCGGGGGGCCAAGAGACCCAGTACTTC. Encoded protein: CASSQEAGGQETQYF.